This T cell receptor beta chain originates from a study of cytomegalovirus exposure and HLA in healthy donors (dated by TCRdb to about 2017). In terms of the full investigation: A later analysis indicated that the 95 to 150 validation repertoires were generated on the platform also employed for the 700 or so repertoires of the first cohort. The study aimed to test whether signatures of past pathogen exposure could be identified by cataloging public T cell receptors. A separate validation cohort of some 130 different subjects was used in addition to the approximately 670-subject first cohort. To predict cytomegalovirus infection status, the study brought together high-throughput TCR immunosequencing, statistical association of individual TCRs with disease status, and machine learning. Results the study describes overall, beyond this receptor: In vitro tests confirmed that a few of the cytomegalovirus-associated TCR beta chains recognize cytomegalovirus antigens. A later analysis lacked HLA typing for the validation cohort, so it scored co-occurrence in that cohort across all 110 or so repertoires. In both the original and validation cohorts, the classifier was reported to diagnose cytomegalovirus status with high specificity and sensitivity. The study gave a list of about 150 TCR beta chains associated with cytomegalovirus. Most TCR sequences were seen in very few donors, while some public TCRs were found in many individuals. Subsequent analysis determined that TCRs grouped into clusters in the first cohort also showed a tendency toward co-occurrence across the approximately 110 validation repertoires, and 94% of cluster scores exceeded 0. The authors suggested that the approach could potentially be extended to other disease states and immunological phenotypes.

Library preparation was by the immunoSEQ multiplex PCR assay. The source study handled its data this way. A statistical classification framework was built to diagnose cytomegalovirus status from the catalog of TCR beta chain sequences. Not all clones reach the TCRdb copy of this immuneACCESS table, which keeps in-frame sequences only. Checked studies attribute under half of the gap to unresolved V genes and leave the rest unexplained. That table furnishes V, J and clone size, whereas the DNA furnished D and trimming. Across this sample there are 65,000 or so clones, with 90% to 95% seen only once. The biggest ten clones account for 4.4% of the sample. The germline V gene (reference sequence) sets CDR1 to MNHEY and CDR2 to SMNVEV. The V end gives up 10 bases and the J end 0 bases, leaving 9 bases in the junction not matched to a gene. Reading from cysteine to phenylalanine, the CDR3 counts 14 amino acids. Only the CDR3 DNA stays, 42 bases, in frame from base 1.

Separate from the approximately 670-subject first cohort, the validation cohort of some 130 subjects was the group to which the donors belonged. As concerns this clone: Its target antigen remains unknown. No much larger clone is present one base from it, and per-base qualities are unavailable.

This TCR was recovered from a man aged 18 to 30 in good health and CMV-seropositive. The rearrangement combines TRBV27 with TRBJ2-7, and 7 junction bases match TRBD1. The sequencing sample was made of PBMCs. The sequence in DNA is TGTGCCACTTCATACAGGGGAAGCTCCTACGAGCAGTACTTC. Protein translation: CATSYRGSSYEQYF.